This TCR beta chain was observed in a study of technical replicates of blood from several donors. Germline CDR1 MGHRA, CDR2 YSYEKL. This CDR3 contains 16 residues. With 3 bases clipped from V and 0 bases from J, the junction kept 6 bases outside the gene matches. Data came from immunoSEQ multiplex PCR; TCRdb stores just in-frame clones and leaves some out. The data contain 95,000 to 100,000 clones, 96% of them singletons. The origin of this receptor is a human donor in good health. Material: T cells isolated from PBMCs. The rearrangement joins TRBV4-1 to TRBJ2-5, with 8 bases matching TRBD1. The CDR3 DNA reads TGCGCCAGCAGCCACCCGGGACAGGCAAACCAAGAGACCCAGTACTTC. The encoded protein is CASSHPGQANQETQYF.